A selection of T cell receptor beta chains follows, all from one sample in a study of blood T cells in healthy people across ages. From the 5' RACE reads, TCRdb called clonotypes with MiXCR, one entry per CDR3 protein. The sample lists roughly 560,000 distinct CDR3 sequences; nearly 25% were seen once. These data were likewise used in another study, on T cells of mothers and their children.

The sequenced sample consisted of blood. The source is a boy younger than 18 in good health. Both conserved end residues are part of each CDR3. D genes are given only for firm matches. Size is stated for part of the rows, as once, few or many counts, or as a class when the clone is expanded.

V gene: TRBV19; clone size: NA; J gene: TRBJ2-1; D gene: NA; CDR3 protein: CASSPMGPGWTEQFF; CDR3 DNA: TGTGCCAGTAGTCCAATGGGCCCAGGGTGGACTGAGCAGTTCTTC
V gene: TRBV7-9; clone size: NA; J gene: TRBJ2-3; D gene: NA; CDR3 protein: CASSKRGVGTDTQYF; CDR3 DNA: TGTGCCAGCAGTAAAAGGGGGGTGGGCACAGATACGCAGTATTTT
V gene: TRBV11-1; clone size: NA; J gene: TRBJ2-1; D gene: NA; CDR3 protein: CASSLSRSEHEQFF; CDR3 DNA: TGTGCCAGCAGCTTAAGTCGCAGCGAACATGAGCAGTTCTTC
V gene: TRBV29-1; clone size: few; J gene: TRBJ2-2; D gene: TRBD2; CDR3 protein: CSVGSPGGRGTGELFF; CDR3 DNA: TGCAGCGTTGGAAGTCCGGGAGGGAGGGGAACCGGGGAGCTGTTTTTT
V gene: TRBV5-1; clone size: few; J gene: TRBJ2-3; D gene: TRBD1; CDR3 protein: CASSRDSPSSTDTQYF; CDR3 DNA: TGCGCCAGCAGCCGGGACAGTCCTAGTAGCACAGATACGCAGTATTTT
V gene: TRBV20-1; clone size: NA; J gene: TRBJ2-1; D gene: TRBD2; CDR3 protein: CSARGVSGRGISNEQFF; CDR3 DNA: TGCAGTGCTAGAGGTGTTAGCGGGAGAGGTATTAGCAATGAGCAGTTCTTC
V gene: TRBV4-3; clone size: NA; J gene: TRBJ1-4; D gene: NA; CDR3 protein: CASSQVRQGNEKLFF; CDR3 DNA: TGCGCCAGCAGCCAGGTCCGGCAGGGTAATGAAAAACTGTTTTTT
V gene: TRBV28; clone size: few; J gene: TRBJ2-5; D gene: TRBD1; CDR3 protein: CASSDRGLEEQYF; CDR3 DNA: TGTGCCAGCAGCGACAGGGGGCTAGAGGAGCAGTACTTC
V gene: TRBV25-1; clone size: few; J gene: TRBJ2-5; D gene: TRBD2; CDR3 protein: CASSPSRGLQETQYF; CDR3 DNA: TGTGCCAGCAGTCCGTCGCGGGGGTTACAAGAGACCCAGTACTTC
V gene: TRBV7-9; clone size: once; J gene: TRBJ2-5; D gene: NA; CDR3 protein: CASSGGRAQETQYF; CDR3 DNA: TGTGCCAGCAGCGGAGGCCGGGCCCAAGAGACCCAGTACTTC
V gene: TRBV2; clone size: many; J gene: TRBJ2-7; D gene: NA; CDR3 protein: CASSEVSYEQYF; CDR3 DNA: TGTGCCAGCAGTGAAGTATCCTACGAGCAGTACTTC
V gene: TRBV28; clone size: few; J gene: TRBJ1-2; D gene: NA; CDR3 protein: CASSLTTGLLTGYTF; CDR3 DNA: TGTGCCAGCAGTCTGACAACGGGCCTACTGACTGGCTACACCTTC
V gene: TRBV7-7; clone size: few; J gene: TRBJ2-5; D gene: TRBD2; CDR3 protein: CASSPGLAGREAQYF; CDR3 DNA: TGTGCTAGCAGCCCGGGACTAGCGGGACGAGAGGCCCAGTACTTC
V gene: TRBV19; clone size: NA; J gene: TRBJ1-2; D gene: NA; CDR3 protein: CASSIDIFNYGYTF; CDR3 DNA: TGTGCCAGTAGTATCGACATCTTTAACTATGGCTACACCTTC
V gene: TRBV4-2; clone size: NA; J gene: TRBJ2-4; D gene: TRBD2; CDR3 protein: CASSRPGGDIQYF; CDR3 DNA: TGTGCCAGCAGCCGGCCGGGGGGAGACATTCAGTACTTC
V gene: TRBV7-9; clone size: NA; J gene: TRBJ2-3; D gene: NA; CDR3 protein: CASIDVDQATDTQYF; CDR3 DNA: TGTGCCAGCATCGACGTAGATCAGGCCACAGATACGCAGTATTTT
V gene: TRBV20-1; clone size: NA; J gene: TRBJ1-2; D gene: NA; CDR3 protein: CSADLTGSNYGYTF; CDR3 DNA: TGCAGTGCTGATCTAACCGGGAGCAACTATGGCTACACCTTC
V gene: TRBV12-3/TRBV12-4; clone size: few; J gene: TRBJ1-6; D gene: NA; CDR3 protein: CASSGEAYYNSPLHF; CDR3 DNA: TGTGCCAGCAGTGGCGAGGCTTACTATAATTCACCCCTCCACTTT
V gene: TRBV6-2/TRBV6-3; clone size: NA; J gene: TRBJ2-7; D gene: NA; CDR3 protein: CASSYWSNSYEQYF; CDR3 DNA: TGTGCCAGCAGTTATTGGTCGAACTCCTACGAGCAGTACTTC
V gene: TRBV4-1; clone size: NA; J gene: TRBJ2-7; D gene: NA; CDR3 protein: CASSPTGGTSGYSYEQYF; CDR3 DNA: TGCGCCAGCAGCCCTACAGGGGGTACTAGCGGATACTCCTACGAGCAGTACTTC
V gene: TRBV2; clone size: few; J gene: TRBJ2-2; D gene: NA; CDR3 protein: CASSENRELFF; CDR3 DNA: TGTGCCAGCAGTGAAAACAGGGAGCTGTTTTTT
V gene: TRBV29-1; clone size: NA; J gene: TRBJ2-1; D gene: TRBD1; CDR3 protein: CSVLQGFNYNEQFF; CDR3 DNA: TGCAGCGTTTTACAGGGGTTTAACTACAATGAGCAGTTCTTC
V gene: TRBV18; clone size: few; J gene: TRBJ2-7; D gene: TRBD1; CDR3 protein: CASSPQGAGYEQYF; CDR3 DNA: TGTGCCAGCTCACCTCAGGGGGCGGGCTACGAGCAGTACTTC
V gene: TRBV5-6; clone size: NA; J gene: TRBJ2-3; D gene: TRBD1; CDR3 protein: CASNEKGAPDTQCF; CDR3 DNA: TGTGCCAGCAATGAAAAGGGGGCGCCGGATACGCAGTGTTTT
V gene: TRBV7-3; clone size: NA; J gene: TRBJ2-1; D gene: NA; CDR3 protein: CASSRLARSYNEQFF; CDR3 DNA: TGTGCCAGCAGTCGTCTTGCCCGCTCCTACAATGAGCAGTTCTTC
V gene: TRBV27; clone size: few; J gene: TRBJ2-5; D gene: NA; CDR3 protein: CASSLSMGSYQETQYF; CDR3 DNA: TGTGCCAGCAGTTTATCGATGGGCAGTTACCAAGAGACCCAGTACTTC
V gene: TRBV7-2; clone size: NA; J gene: TRBJ2-7; D gene: TRBD2; CDR3 protein: CASSPQLAGVDHEQYF; CDR3 DNA: TGTGCCAGCAGCCCCCAGCTAGCGGGAGTAGACCACGAGCAGTACTTC
V gene: TRBV7-8; clone size: few; J gene: TRBJ2-1; D gene: NA; CDR3 protein: CASSPDRGLRNEQFF; CDR3 DNA: TGTGCCAGCAGCCCGGATAGGGGACTCCGCAATGAGCAGTTCTTC
V gene: TRBV18; clone size: NA; J gene: TRBJ1-3; D gene: TRBD1; CDR3 protein: CASSPPGQKISGNTIYF; CDR3 DNA: TGTGCCAGCTCACCACCGGGACAGAAAATCTCTGGAAACACCATATATTTT
V gene: TRBV6-1; clone size: NA; J gene: TRBJ2-1; D gene: NA; CDR3 protein: CASSESQGYNEQFF; CDR3 DNA: TGTGCCAGCAGTGAAAGTCAAGGGTACAATGAGCAGTTCTTC
V gene: TRBV5-5; clone size: many; J gene: TRBJ2-1; D gene: NA; CDR3 protein: CASSLGTWDSEYNEQFF; CDR3 DNA: TGTGCCAGCAGCTTGGGGACCTGGGATTCAGAATACAATGAGCAGTTCTTC